These T cell receptor beta chains were read from a single sample in a study of T cell changes during pregnancy in multiple sclerosis. Assay used: immunoSEQ multiplex PCR; TCRdb lists only in-frame clones, some missing. The data show about 120,000 clones, with approximately 93% seen just once and 6% to 7% held by the top ten. The sequenced sample was peripheral blood, obtained before pregnancy. The receptor source for this set is a female donor with multiple sclerosis, enrolled in a pregnancy study. Each CDR3 is given with its conserved first and last residue. The D gene is left open where the match is weak. Clone sizes are given selectively: once, few, many, or a class where the clone is expanded.

>TRBV6-6|NA|TRBJ1-1|NA
TGTGCCAGCAGATCCGCCGGGATGAACACTGAAGCTTTCTTT
CASRSAGMNTEAFF
>TRBV5-1|NA|TRBJ2-5|TRBD2
TGCGCCAGCAGCTTGGAGGGACTAGCGGGGAGGGGAGAGACCCAGTACTTC
CASSLEGLAGRGETQYF
>TRBV30|NA|TRBJ1-2|NA
TGTGCCTGGAGTTCACCTCACAGGGCGGATAACTATGGCTACACCTTC
CAWSSPHRADNYGYTF
>TRBV4-2|few|TRBJ1-1|NA
TGTGCCAGCAGCCACACCTATGGGGCTAACACTGAAGCTTTCTTT
CASSHTYGANTEAFF
>TRBV11-2|NA|TRBJ2-1|TRBD2
TGTGCCAGCACCGTGACTAGCGGGAGCTACAATGAGCAGTTCTTC
CASTVTSGSYNEQFF
>TRBV15|once|TRBJ2-6|NA
TGTGCCACCAGCAGAGACGGTAGCGAACCTTCCAGGGCCAACGTCCTGACTTTC
CATSRDGSEPSRANVLTF
>TRBV7-2|NA|TRBJ1-2|NA
TGTGCCAGCAGCCCGGCCGGGGGGGGCTATGGCTACACCTTC
CASSPAGGGYGYTF
>TRBV4-1|NA|TRBJ1-1|TRBD1
TGCGCCAGCAGCTCGATCAAGACAGGGGTGAACACTGAAGCTTTCTTT
CASSSIKTGVNTEAFF
>TRBV27|NA|TRBJ1-3|NA
TGTGCCAGCAGCCTACAGGGAACTGGAAACACCATATATTTT
CASSLQGTGNTIYF
>TRBV5-4|NA|TRBJ1-1|TRBD1
TGTGCCAGCAGCTCCCAGGACAGGGGAATTTTGCGTGACACTGAAGCTTTCTTT
CASSSQDRGILRDTEAFF
>TRBV7-3|NA|TRBJ1-1|TRBD1
TGTGCCAGCAGCTTACAGGGGGACACTGAAGCTTTCTTT
CASSLQGDTEAFF
>TRBV6-6|NA|TRBJ1-1|NA
TGTGCCAGCAGTTACCCGGCAGGGCCGAACACTGAAGCTTTCTTT
CASSYPAGPNTEAFF
>TRBV19|NA|TRBJ2-2|TRBD1
TGTGCCAGTAGTCTCGGGACAGGGGGCGTTCAGACCGGGGAGCTGTTTTTT
CASSLGTGGVQTGELFF
>TRBV27|NA|TRBJ2-1|NA
TGTGCCAGCAGTACGACCGGGGCCTACAATGAGCAGTTCTTC
CASSTTGAYNEQFF
>TRBV10-3|NA|TRBJ2-3|TRBD2
TGTGCCATCAGCCCGCGGGGGGGCTTTGGAGATACGCAGTATTTT
CAISPRGGFGDTQYF
>TRBV28|NA|TRBJ2-3|NA
TGTGCCAGCAGTCCCCCATCGGGGTCTAGCACAGATACGCAGTATTTT
CASSPPSGSSTDTQYF
>TRBV18|NA|TRBJ2-7|NA
TGTGCCAGCTCACCAAGGGCCGTGGCAGGGCCCACCTACGAGCAGTACTTC
CASSPRAVAGPTYEQYF
>TRBV19|NA|TRBJ1-1|NA
TGTGCCAGTAGCCCCGGTTGGAGAGGTGAAGCTTTCTTT
CASSPGWRGEAFF
>TRBV30|NA|TRBJ1-2|TRBD1
TGTGCCTGGAGTAGACAGGGAACCAGCTATGGCTACACCTTC
CAWSRQGTSYGYTF
>TRBV6-1|few|TRBJ1-2|NA
TGTGCCAGCAGTGAAGTTCACCCAGGGAACTATGGCTACACCTTC
CASSEVHPGNYGYTF
>TRBV5-1|NA|TRBJ1-2|NA
TGCGCCAGCAGCGCGGGATTTAAGGCCGTTAACTATGGCTACACCTTC
CASSAGFKAVNYGYTF
>TRBV28|NA|TRBJ1-2|TRBD1
TGTGCCAGCAGTCCAACCTTTGACAGGGGCGGGGGCTACACCTTC
CASSPTFDRGGGYTF
>TRBV7-3|few|TRBJ2-7|TRBD1
TGTGCCAGCAGCTTAATTGCCGGACAGGGGAGAATGTACGAGCAGTACTTC
CASSLIAGQGRMYEQYF
>TRBV28|many|TRBJ1-1|NA
TGTGCCAGCAGCGCCCGACAAACCTCGAACACTGAAGCTTTCTTT
CASSARQTSNTEAFF
>TRBV27|NA|TRBJ1-1|NA
TGTGCCAGCAGTTTGAAACAGAACACTGAAGCTTTCTTT
CASSLKQNTEAFF
>TRBV11-2|NA|TRBJ2-7|NA
TGTGCCAGCAGCTTCGGAGAGGCGGGCTACGAGCAGTACTTC
CASSFGEAGYEQYF
>TRBV15|NA|TRBJ2-1|NA
TGTGCCACCAGCAGGACTACCCAAAACAATGAGCAGTTCTTC
CATSRTTQNNEQFF
>TRBV5-1|NA|TRBJ2-5|TRBD1
TGCGCCAGCAGCAACCGGGACAGGGGCCAAGAGACCCAGTACTTC
CASSNRDRGQETQYF
>TRBV7-6|once|TRBJ2-3|TRBD2
TGTGCCAGCAGCTTAGGAGCGGGAGGGCCAAAAGATACGCAGTATTTT
CASSLGAGGPKDTQYF
>TRBV18|NA|TRBJ2-4|NA
TGTGCCAGCTCACCCGGACAGAAAAACATTCAGTACTTC
CASSPGQKNIQYF
>TRBV5-1|NA|TRBJ2-7|TRBD2
TGCGCCAGCAGCTTGGGCGGGACTAGCGGGAGGTCGGGAGAGCAGTACTTC
CASSLGGTSGRSGEQYF
>TRBV7-9|NA|TRBJ1-3|TRBD1
TGTGCCAGCAGCTTCTACGACAGGGTAACTGGAAACACCATATATTTT
CASSFYDRVTGNTIYF
>TRBV7-8|NA|TRBJ1-1|TRBD1
TGTGCCAGCAGCTTAGATTCCCACCGTCAGACAGGGGCGCCGGGCACTGAAGCTTTCTTT
CASSLDSHRQTGAPGTEAFF
>TRBV21-1|NA|TRBJ1-4|NA
TGTGCCAGCGATCACAGACGGACAGGGCACATGACTAATGAAAAACTGTTTTTT
CASDHRRTGHMTNEKLFF
>TRBV7-6|NA|TRBJ1-1|NA
TGTGCCAGCAGCTTAGGAAGGGAGGACACTGAAGCTTTCTTT
CASSLGREDTEAFF
>TRBV2|NA|TRBJ2-3|TRBD2
TGTGCCAGCAGGGCGGGAGAGCGCACAGATACGCAGTATTTT
CASRAGERTDTQYF
>TRBV7-9|NA|TRBJ1-1|NA
TGTGCCAGCAGCCAACAGGGTACGGACACTGAAGCTTTCTTT
CASSQQGTDTEAFF
>TRBV4-1|NA|TRBJ1-1|NA
TGCGCCAGCAGATCAACCGAGGGTCCTGAAGCTTTCTTT
CASRSTEGPEAFF
>TRBV9|NA|TRBJ2-2|NA
TGTGCCAGCAGCGTAGGATCGGGAGCGAACACCGGGGAGCTGTTTTTT
CASSVGSGANTGELFF
>TRBV5-6|NA|TRBJ2-3|NA
TGTGCCAGCAGCTTGGCCCGTGGGCTGGCCCCAGATACGCAGTATTTT
CASSLARGLAPDTQYF
>TRBV14|NA|TRBJ1-1|TRBD1
TGTGCCAGCAGCCGGAGAACAGGGGGCCCGAACACTGAAGCTTTCTTT
CASSRRTGGPNTEAFF
>TRBV7-9|NA|TRBJ1-4|NA
TGTGCCAGCAGCATACCGGGACTGGGCGAGGAAAAACTGTTTTTT
CASSIPGLGEEKLFF
>TRBV9|NA|TRBJ2-2|NA
TGTGCCAGCAGCGTATCCCCGTATAACACCGGGGAGCTGTTTTTT
CASSVSPYNTGELFF
>TRBV9|once|TRBJ1-4|TRBD1
TGTGCCAGCAGCCCAGGGGACAGGGTAGTCGAAAAACTGTTTTTT
CASSPGDRVVEKLFF
>TRBV5-4|NA|TRBJ2-1|TRBD2
TGTGCCAGCAGGTGGGCGGGAGTGGATGAGCAGTTCTTC
CASRWAGVDEQFF
>TRBV27|once|TRBJ1-4|TRBD1
TGTGCCAGCAAGCCGAGGGGGCTTCCTAATGAAAAACTGTTTTTT
CASKPRGLPNEKLFF
>TRBV5-4|NA|TRBJ2-7|NA
TGTGCCAGCAGCTTGGCCGGAGCGGAGTCCTACGAGCAGTACTTC
CASSLAGAESYEQYF
>TRBV11-2|NA|TRBJ2-1|NA
TGTGCCAGCAGCTTAGGGCAGTACAATGAGCAGTTCTTC
CASSLGQYNEQFF
>TRBV27|NA|TRBJ2-1|TRBD1
TGTGCCAGCAGTGGACAGGTGGCGCCTTACAATGAGCAGTTCTTC
CASSGQVAPYNEQFF
>TRBV7-3|NA|TRBJ2-1|NA
TGTGCCAGCAGCCCGGAGACAGCTGACAATGAGCAGTTCTTC
CASSPETADNEQFF
>TRBV9|NA|TRBJ2-7|NA
TGTGCCAGCAGCGAGAGTCCGCTTTACGAGCAGTACTTC
CASSESPLYEQYF
>TRBV6-1|NA|TRBJ2-2|NA
TGTGCCAGCAGTGACAAGGCAGGGGCGGCCACCGGGGAGCTGTTTTTT
CASSDKAGAATGELFF
>TRBV27|NA|TRBJ2-1|TRBD2
TGTGCCAGCAGTTATCTCGGGACTAACAATGAGCAGTTCTTC
CASSYLGTNNEQFF
>TRBV28|few|TRBJ2-7|TRBD1
TGTGCCAGCAGTTCCCATTCCGAATGGACAGGGACCTACGAGCAGTACTTC
CASSSHSEWTGTYEQYF
>TRBV9|NA|TRBJ1-1|NA
TGTGCCAGCAGCGTAGCCCCCGGGGGAGGGCGGAGTTCTGAAGCTTTCTTT
CASSVAPGGGRSSEAFF